This T cell receptor (beta chain) stems from a study of metastatic and nonmetastatic thyroid tumors. Every patient underwent thyroid surgery untreated. The CDR3 totals 16 residues. J lost 0 bases, V lost 2 bases, and 5 bases had no gene match. Germline V gene data show CDR1 as MNHNS and CDR2 as SASEGT. TCRdb reprocessed the PCR reads via MiXCR. The repertoire holds about 16,000 clones, with 27% as singletons. This TCR was recovered from a female donor with papillary thyroid cancer or a benign thyroid nodule (not recorded which). Some clones in this sample may be carry-over from other donors' samples. Sequenced material: adjacent normal tissue. This sequence joins TRBV6-1 and TRBJ2-5, with 8 bases identical to TRBD2. CDR3 region: CASSEWGGGNQETQYF. The CDR3 DNA reads as TGTGCCAGCAGTGAATGGGGCGGGGGGAACCAAGAGACCCAGTACTTC.